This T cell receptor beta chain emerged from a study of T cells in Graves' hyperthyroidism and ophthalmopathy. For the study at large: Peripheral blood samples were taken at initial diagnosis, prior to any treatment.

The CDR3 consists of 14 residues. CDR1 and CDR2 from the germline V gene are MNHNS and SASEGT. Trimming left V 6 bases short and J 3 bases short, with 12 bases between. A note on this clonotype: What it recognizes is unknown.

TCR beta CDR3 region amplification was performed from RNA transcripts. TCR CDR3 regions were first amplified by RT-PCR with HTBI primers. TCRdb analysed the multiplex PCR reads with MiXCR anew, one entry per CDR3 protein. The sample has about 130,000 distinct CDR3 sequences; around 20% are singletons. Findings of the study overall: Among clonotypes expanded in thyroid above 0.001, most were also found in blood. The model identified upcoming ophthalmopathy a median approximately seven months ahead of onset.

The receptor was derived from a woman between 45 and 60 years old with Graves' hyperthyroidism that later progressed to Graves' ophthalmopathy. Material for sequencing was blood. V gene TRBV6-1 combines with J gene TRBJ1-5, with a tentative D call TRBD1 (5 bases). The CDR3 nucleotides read TGTGCCAGCAGCCCCCGGGGCCACAATCAGCCCCAGCATTTT. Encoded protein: CASSPRGHNQPQHF.